This T cell receptor beta chain is drawn from a study of blood T cell repertoires in COVID-19 (dated by TCRdb to about 2020). Background on the whole study: Samples from collaborators originated in the United States, Italy and Spain and spanned both the acute and convalescent phases of COVID-19. Subjects who had been exposed to COVID-19, were actively infected with it, or had recovered from it provided the deeply sampled blood TCRbeta repertoires that made up the dataset. Where available, HLA class I and class II types were taken from metadata supplied by the sample provider and were not determined by assay-based typing. The prospective study material was composed of cDNA or gDNA derived from T cells, B-cell-depleted T cells, or PBMCs. The samples were drawn from the first 160 participants of the ongoing ImmuneRACE study and from about 1,200 subjects provided by 6 global collaborators. A de-identified subject ID, COVID-19 status, age in years and sex were almost always included in the sample metadata. A freely available public database, intended as a resource for researchers studying the immune response to SARS-CoV-2, is where the repertoires were released.

Each collaborating institution followed its own protocols to collect whole blood in K2EDTA tubes. Collaborator samples were shipped for TCRbeta analysis as frozen whole blood, isolated PBMCs, or DNA extracted from either sample type. The cysteine opens and the phenylalanine closes a CDR3 of 14 amino acids. The CDR3 DNA has 42 bases and is translated from base 1. Looking up the germline V gene yields CDR1 SGDLS and CDR2 YYNGEE. V drops 4 bases and J drops 7 bases, leaving 17 bases in between. TCRbeta CDR3 regions were amplified from genomic DNA using the immunoSEQ Assay, a bias-controlled multiplex PCR. In the authors' own workflow: The number of nucleated cells in each sample was estimated from the amplification of reference gene primers within the assay. To quantify the absolute abundance of each unique TCRbeta CDR3 rearrangement, sequence reads were collapsed and filtered. For each sample, productive Simpson clonality was calculated as the square root of Simpson's diversity index over productive rearrangements. Entries here come from immuneACCESS through TCRdb and include only in-frame sequences with V and J called. Some clones fail to appear in such tables; in the studies checked, an unresolved V gene covers under half of the shortfall, and the cause of the remainder is unknown. That table is the source of V, J and clone size, and D and trimming were worked out from the DNA. The sample has about 260,000 clones on record, about 85% of them singletons. About an eighth of the sample comes from the top ten.

In the case of this clone: It has no known antigen specificity. The sample holds no much larger clone one base away, and base qualities are not on file.

General conclusions and limits of the study: How much clinical and demographic metadata was included differed by source and by participant, and the metadata was provided uncurated.

This sequence originates from a human donor in a cohort sampled during active COVID-19. The chain is made from TRBV9 and TRBJ1-2; no D gene is confidently identified. The sequenced material came from peripheral blood. Here the CDR3 is given as CASSPSRTTSGYTF. At the DNA level, the sequence is TGTGCCAGCAGCCCTAGCCGGACGACGAGTGGCTACACCTTC.